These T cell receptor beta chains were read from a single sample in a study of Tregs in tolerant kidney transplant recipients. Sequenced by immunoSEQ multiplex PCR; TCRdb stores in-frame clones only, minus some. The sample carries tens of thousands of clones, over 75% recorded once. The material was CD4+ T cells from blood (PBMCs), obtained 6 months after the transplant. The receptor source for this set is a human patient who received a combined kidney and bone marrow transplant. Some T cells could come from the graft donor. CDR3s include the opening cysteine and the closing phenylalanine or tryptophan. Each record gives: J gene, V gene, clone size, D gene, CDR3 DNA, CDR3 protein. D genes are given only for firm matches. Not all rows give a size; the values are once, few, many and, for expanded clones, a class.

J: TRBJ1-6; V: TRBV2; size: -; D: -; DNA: TGTGCCAGCAGCGAAACCCGGACAGAAGGGAATTCACCCCTCCACTTT; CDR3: CASSETRTEGNSPLHF
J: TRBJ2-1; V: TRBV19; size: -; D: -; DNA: TGTGCCAGTAGTATCAACAGCAACTCCTACAATGAGCAGTTCTTC; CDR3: CASSINSNSYNEQFF
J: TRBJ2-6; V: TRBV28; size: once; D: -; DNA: TGTGCCAGCAGTTTATCCCACTCTGGGGCCAACGTCCTGACTTTC; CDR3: CASSLSHSGANVLTF
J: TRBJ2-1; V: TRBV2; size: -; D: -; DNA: TGTGCCAGCGGACAGGGCGGGAGTATCGGATACAATGAGCAGTTCTTC; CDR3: CASGQGGSIGYNEQFF
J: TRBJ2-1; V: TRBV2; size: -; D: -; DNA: TGTGCCAGCAGTTTAGCGGTGTTTTCCTACAATGAGCAGTTCTTC; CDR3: CASSLAVFSYNEQFF
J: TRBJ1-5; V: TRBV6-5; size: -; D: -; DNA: TGTGCCAGCAGTTACTCAGGGGATCAGCCCCAGCATTTT; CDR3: CASSYSGDQPQHF
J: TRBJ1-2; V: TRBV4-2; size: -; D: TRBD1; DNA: TGTGCCAGCAGCCCCCGGTCCGGGACAGGGTTTGGCTACACCTTC; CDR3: CASSPRSGTGFGYTF
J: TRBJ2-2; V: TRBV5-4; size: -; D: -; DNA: TGTGCCAGCCGACCGACAAACGGGGAGCTGTTTTTT; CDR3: CASRPTNGELFF
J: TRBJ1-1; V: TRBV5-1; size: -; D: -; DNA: TGCGCCAGCAGCTTGGTTGGGCAGGGGTCCACTGAAGCTTTCTTT; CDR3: CASSLVGQGSTEAFF
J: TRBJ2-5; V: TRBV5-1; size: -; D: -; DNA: TGCGCCAGCAGCTTTGTTTCGGGTAAACAAGAGACCCAGTACTTC; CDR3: CASSFVSGKQETQYF
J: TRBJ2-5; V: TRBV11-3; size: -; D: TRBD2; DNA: TGTGCCAGCAGCTTAGAGCCTAGCGGTGAGACCCAGTACTTC; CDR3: CASSLEPSGETQYF
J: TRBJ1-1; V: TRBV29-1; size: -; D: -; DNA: TGCAGCGTTGTCTCAGGGAACACTGAAGCTTTCTTT; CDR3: CSVVSGNTEAFF
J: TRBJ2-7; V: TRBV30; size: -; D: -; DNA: TGTGCCTGGAGTGTACAGCCCCCATACGAGCAGTACTTC; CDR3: CAWSVQPPYEQYF
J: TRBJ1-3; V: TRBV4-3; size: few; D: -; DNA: TGCGCCAGCAGCGCCAGGGGTGGAGGAAACACCATATATTTT; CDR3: CASSARGGGNTIYF
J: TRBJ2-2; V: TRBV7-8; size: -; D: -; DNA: TGTGCCATCCTCGACAGGAAGAGAACGAACACCGGGGAGCTGTTTTTT; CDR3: CAILDRKRTNTGELFF
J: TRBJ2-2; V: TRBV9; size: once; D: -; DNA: TGTGCCAGCAGCCCGCTAGTAAACACCGGGGAGCTGTTTTTT; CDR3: CASSPLVNTGELFF
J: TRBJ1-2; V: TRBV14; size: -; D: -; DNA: TGTGCCAGCAGCCCCTTAAGGCACAGGGCAGGGTATGGCTACACCTTC; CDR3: CASSPLRHRAGYGYTF
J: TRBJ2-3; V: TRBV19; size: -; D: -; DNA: TGTGCCAGTAGTGCTATAGGGGCCACAGGTTTCACAGATACGCAGTATTTT; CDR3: CASSAIGATGFTDTQYF
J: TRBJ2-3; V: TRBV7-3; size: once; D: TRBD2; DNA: TGTGCCCCAGCGGTCGCGCTAGCGGGCACAGATACGCAGTATTTT; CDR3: CAPAVALAGTDTQYF
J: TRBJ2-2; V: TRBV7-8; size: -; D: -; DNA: TGTGCCAGCAGCTTATTGTCCGGGACATTGGCGGCCGGGGAGCTGTTTTTT; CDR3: CASSLLSGTLAAGELFF
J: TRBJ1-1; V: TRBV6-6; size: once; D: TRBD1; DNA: TGTGCCAGCACTCCATTGGGGACAGGCAACACTGAAGCTTTCTTT; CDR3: CASTPLGTGNTEAFF
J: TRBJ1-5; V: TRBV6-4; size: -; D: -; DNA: TGTGCCAGCAGTCTTGGGGCCGGTTCACACAAACCAAATCAGCCCCAGCATTTT; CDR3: CASSLGAGSHKPNQPQHF
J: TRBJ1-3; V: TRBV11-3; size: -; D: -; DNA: TGTGCTACAACCGGACAGTCGGCGAATGGAAACACCATATATTTT; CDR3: CATTGQSANGNTIYF
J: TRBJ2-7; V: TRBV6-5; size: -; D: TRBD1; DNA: TGTGCCAGCAGTCGGGACAGGGCTTCCTACGAGCAGTACTTC; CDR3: CASSRDRASYEQYF
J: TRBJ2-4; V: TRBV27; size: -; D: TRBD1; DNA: TGTGCCAGCAGTGGAAACCGACAGGGTTCAACCAAAAACATTCAGTACTTC; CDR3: CASSGNRQGSTKNIQYF
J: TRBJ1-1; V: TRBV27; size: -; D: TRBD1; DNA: TGTGCCAGCAGTTCGAGAACAGGGGCAGCTGAAGCTTTCTTT; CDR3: CASSSRTGAAEAFF
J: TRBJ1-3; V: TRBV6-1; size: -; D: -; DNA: TGTGCCAGCAGTGGGGAGATTGGAAACACCATATATTTT; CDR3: CASSGEIGNTIYF
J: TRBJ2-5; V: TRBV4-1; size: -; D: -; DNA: TGCGCCAGCAGCCGAGCAAGAGAGACCCAGTACTTC; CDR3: CASSRARETQYF
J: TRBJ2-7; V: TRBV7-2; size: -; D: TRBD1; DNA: TGTGCCAGCGTCCGGGACAGGGGCTACGAGCAGTACTTC; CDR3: CASVRDRGYEQYF
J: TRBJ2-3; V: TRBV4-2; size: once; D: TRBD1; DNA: TGTGCCAGCAGCCTGTCCAGGACAGGGGGCACAGATACGCAGTATTTT; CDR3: CASSLSRTGGTDTQYF